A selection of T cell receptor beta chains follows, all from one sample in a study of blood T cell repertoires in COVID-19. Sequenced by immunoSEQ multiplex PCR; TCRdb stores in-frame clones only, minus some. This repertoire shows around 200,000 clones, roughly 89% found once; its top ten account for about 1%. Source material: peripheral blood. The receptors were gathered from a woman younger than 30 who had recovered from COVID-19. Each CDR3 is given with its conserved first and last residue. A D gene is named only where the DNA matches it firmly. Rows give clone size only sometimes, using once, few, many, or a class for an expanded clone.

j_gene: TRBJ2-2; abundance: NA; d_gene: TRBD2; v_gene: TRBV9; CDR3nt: TGTGCCAGCAGCAACCCGGGAGGGGACCACACCGGGGAGCTGTTTTTT; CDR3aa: CASSNPGGDHTGELFF
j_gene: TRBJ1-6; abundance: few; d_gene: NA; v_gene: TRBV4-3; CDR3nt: TGCGCCAGCAGCCAAGACCAGGGGTCGGATTCACCCCTCCACTTT; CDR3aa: CASSQDQGSDSPLHF
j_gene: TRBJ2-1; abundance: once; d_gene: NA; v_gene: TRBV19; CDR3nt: TGTGCCAGTACCCTTCAGGGGCTAGCAGCCCCCAATGAGCAGTTCTTC; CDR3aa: CASTLQGLAAPNEQFF
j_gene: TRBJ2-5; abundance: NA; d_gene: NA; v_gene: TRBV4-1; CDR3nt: TGCGCCAGCAGCCAAGTTAAAGGGGTGGTGACCCAGTACTTC; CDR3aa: CASSQVKGVVTQYF
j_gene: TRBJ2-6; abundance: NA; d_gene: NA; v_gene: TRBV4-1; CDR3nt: TGCGCCAGCAGCCAACAGGGTCTTGGGGCCAACGTCCTGACTTTC; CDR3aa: CASSQQGLGANVLTF
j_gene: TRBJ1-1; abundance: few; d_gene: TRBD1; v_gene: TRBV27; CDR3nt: TGTGCCAGCAGCCCTCGACAGGGATGGGGTGAAGCTTTCTTT; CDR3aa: CASSPRQGWGEAFF
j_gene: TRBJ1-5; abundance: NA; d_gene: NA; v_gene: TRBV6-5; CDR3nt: TGTGCCAGCAGTACAGGAAACCAGCCCCAGCATTTT; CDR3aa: CASSTGNQPQHF
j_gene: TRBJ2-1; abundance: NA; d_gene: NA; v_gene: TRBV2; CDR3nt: TGTGCCAAAGGCACAGGGAACAATGAGCAGTTCTTC; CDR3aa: CAKGTGNNEQFF
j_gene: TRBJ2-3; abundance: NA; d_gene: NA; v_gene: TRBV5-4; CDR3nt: TGTGCCAGCAGCTTGGAGAGGCACACTAGCACAGATACGCAGTATTTT; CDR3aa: CASSLERHTSTDTQYF
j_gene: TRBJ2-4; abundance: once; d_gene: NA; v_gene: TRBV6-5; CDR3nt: TGTGCCAGCAGTCCTATCCGAAAAGCCAAAAACATTCAGTACTTC; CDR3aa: CASSPIRKAKNIQYF
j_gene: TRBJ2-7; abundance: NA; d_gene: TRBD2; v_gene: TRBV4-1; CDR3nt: TGCGCCAGCAGCCTCAGACCTCCGGGACTAGCGGACTCCTACGAGCAGTACTTC; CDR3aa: CASSLRPPGLADSYEQYF
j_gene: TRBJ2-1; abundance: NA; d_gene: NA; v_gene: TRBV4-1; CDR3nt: TGCGCCAGCAGCCAACCTAGTGGGTACAATGAGCAGTTCTTC; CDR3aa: CASSQPSGYNEQFF
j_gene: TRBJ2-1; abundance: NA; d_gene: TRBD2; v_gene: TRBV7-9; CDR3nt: TGTGCCAGCAGCTTAGATGGACTAGCGGGAACGTCCTACAATGAGCAGTTCTTC; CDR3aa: CASSLDGLAGTSYNEQFF
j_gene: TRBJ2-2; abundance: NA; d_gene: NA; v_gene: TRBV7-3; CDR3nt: TGTGCCAGCAGCTTGAGTAGCGGGGAGCTGTTTTTT; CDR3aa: CASSLSSGELFF
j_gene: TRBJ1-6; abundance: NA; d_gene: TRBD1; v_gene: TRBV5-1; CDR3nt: TGCGCCAGCAGCTTAGGCCCGGGACAGAATTCACCCCTCCACTTT; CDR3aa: CASSLGPGQNSPLHF
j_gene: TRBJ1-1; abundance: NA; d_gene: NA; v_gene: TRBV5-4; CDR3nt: TGTGCCAGCAGCCCGGGACTTACGAACACTGAAGCTTTCTTT; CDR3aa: CASSPGLTNTEAFF
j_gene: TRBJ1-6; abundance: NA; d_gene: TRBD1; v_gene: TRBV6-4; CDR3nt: TGTGCCAGCATGGGCAGGGGGAAAAAGTCACCCCTCCACTTT; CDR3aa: CASMGRGKKSPLHF
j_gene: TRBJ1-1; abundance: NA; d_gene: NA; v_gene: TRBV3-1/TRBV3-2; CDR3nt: TGTGCCAGCAGCCAAGATTGGACGAGGGCTGAAGCTTTCTTT; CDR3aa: CASSQDWTRAEAFF
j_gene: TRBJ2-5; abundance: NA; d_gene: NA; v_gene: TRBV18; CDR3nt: TGTGCCAGCTCACCACCGGGGCGGGAGACCCAGTACTTC; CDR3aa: CASSPPGRETQYF
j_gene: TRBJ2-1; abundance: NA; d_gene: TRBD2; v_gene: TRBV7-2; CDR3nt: TGTGCCAGCAGCTTAGCTAGCGGGGGGGCCGCAAATGAGCAGTTCTTC; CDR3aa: CASSLASGGAANEQFF
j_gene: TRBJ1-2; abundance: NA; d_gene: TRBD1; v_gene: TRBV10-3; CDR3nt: TGTGCCATCAGTGTGGCACAGGGGGATGGCTACACCTTC; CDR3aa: CAISVAQGDGYTF
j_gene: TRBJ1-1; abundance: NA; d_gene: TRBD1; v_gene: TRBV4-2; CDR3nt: TGTGCCAGCAGCCACCCCGGACAGGGACGGTGGACTGAAGCTTTCTTT; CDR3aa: CASSHPGQGRWTEAFF
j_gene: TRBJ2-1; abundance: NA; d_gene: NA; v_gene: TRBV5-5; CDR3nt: TGTGCCAGCAGCTACCTCCAGAGACAGGAGCAGTTCTTC; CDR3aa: CASSYLQRQEQFF
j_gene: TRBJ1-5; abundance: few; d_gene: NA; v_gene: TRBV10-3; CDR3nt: TGTGCCATCAGTGACAGGGGAAATCAGCCCCAGCATTTT; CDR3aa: CAISDRGNQPQHF
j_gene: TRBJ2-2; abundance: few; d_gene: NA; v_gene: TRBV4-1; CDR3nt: TGCGCCAGCAGCCGCGCGGCGGGGAACGGGGAGCTGTTTTTT; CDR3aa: CASSRAAGNGELFF
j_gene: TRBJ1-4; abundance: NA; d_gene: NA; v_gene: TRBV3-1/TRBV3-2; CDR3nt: TGTGCCAGCAGCCAAGATTGGGTTTTTGACTCCCCCAATGAAAAACTGTTTTTT; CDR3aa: CASSQDWVFDSPNEKLFF
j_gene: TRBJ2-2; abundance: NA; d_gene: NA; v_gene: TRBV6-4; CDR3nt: TGTGCCAGCAGCAGACGCGGGAACACCGGGGAGCTGTTTTTT; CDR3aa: CASSRRGNTGELFF
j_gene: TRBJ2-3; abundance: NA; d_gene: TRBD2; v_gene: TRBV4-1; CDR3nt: TGCGCCAGCAGCCAAGATCTGGCTAGCGGGACAGATACGCAGTATTTT; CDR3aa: CASSQDLASGTDTQYF
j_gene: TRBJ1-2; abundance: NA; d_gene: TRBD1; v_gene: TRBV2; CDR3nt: TGTGCCAGCAGTGAGGGGACAGTCCTCTATGGCTACACCTTC; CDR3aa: CASSEGTVLYGYTF
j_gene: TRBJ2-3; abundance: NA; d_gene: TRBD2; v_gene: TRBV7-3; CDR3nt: TGTGCCAGCAGCAGGAGCCGGGGACTAGCGGGAGGGACCAACACAGATACGCAGTATTTT; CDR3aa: CASSRSRGLAGGTNTDTQYF
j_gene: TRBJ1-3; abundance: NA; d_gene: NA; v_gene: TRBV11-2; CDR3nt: TGTGCCAGCAGCTCCCTGGGGTACGACAGCCGACTCTCTGGAAACACCATATATTTT; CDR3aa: CASSSLGYDSRLSGNTIYF
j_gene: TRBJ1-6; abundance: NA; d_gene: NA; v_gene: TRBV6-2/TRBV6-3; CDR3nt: TGTGCCAGCAGTTACTCCAGGCAGGGGAGCTCACCCCTCCACTTT; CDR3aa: CASSYSRQGSSPLHF
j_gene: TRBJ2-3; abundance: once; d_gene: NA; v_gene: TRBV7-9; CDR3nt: TGTGCCAGCAGCTTATCTCTAGATACGCAGTATTTT; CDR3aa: CASSLSLDTQYF
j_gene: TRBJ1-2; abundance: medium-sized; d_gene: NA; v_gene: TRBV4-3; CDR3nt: TGCGCCAGCAGCCAAGATCAAGGGGTAACCTATGGCTACACCTTC; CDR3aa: CASSQDQGVTYGYTF
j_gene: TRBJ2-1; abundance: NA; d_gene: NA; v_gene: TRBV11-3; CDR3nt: TGTGCCAGCAGCTTAGATTTACGGGCAGCGGGTGATAATGAGCAGTTCTTC; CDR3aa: CASSLDLRAAGDNEQFF
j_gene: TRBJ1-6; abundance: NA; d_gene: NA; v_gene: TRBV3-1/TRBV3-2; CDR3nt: TGTGCCAGCAGCCAGGGGCCCCCTACAGAGAATCAAAATTCACCCCTCCACTTT; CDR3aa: CASSQGPPTENQNSPLHF
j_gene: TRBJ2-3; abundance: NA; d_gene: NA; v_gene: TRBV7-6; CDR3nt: TGTGCCAGCAGCTTAGGGGGGCGAGGGTTCGATACGCAGTATTTT; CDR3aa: CASSLGGRGFDTQYF
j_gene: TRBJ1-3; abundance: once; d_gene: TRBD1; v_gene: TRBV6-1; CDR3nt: TGTGCCAGCAGTGTGACAGGGGGCTATTGGTCTGGAAACACCATATATTTT; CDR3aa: CASSVTGGYWSGNTIYF
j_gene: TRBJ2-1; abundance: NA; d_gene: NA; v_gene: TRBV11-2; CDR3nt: TGTGCCAGCAGCCTTTATTTTCATGAGCAGTTCTTC; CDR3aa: CASSLYFHEQFF
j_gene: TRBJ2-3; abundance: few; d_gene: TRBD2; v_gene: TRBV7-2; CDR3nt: TGTGCCAGCAGCTGGGACTATCTCCGGGCTAAGGGTACGCAGTATTTT; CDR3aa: CASSWDYLRAKGTQYF
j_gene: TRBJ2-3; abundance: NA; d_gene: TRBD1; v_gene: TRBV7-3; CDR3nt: TGTGCCAGCAGCCGGACAGGGGTCAGCACAGATACGCAGTATTTT; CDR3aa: CASSRTGVSTDTQYF
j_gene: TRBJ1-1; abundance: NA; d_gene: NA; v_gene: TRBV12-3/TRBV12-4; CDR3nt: TGTGCCAGCAGTTTAGGTACAGGGCTAGAAGCTTTCTTT; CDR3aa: CASSLGTGLEAFF
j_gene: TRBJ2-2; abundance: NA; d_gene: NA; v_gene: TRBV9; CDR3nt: TGTGCCAGCAGCGTAGGGACAGCGAACACCGGGGAGCTGTTTTTT; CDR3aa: CASSVGTANTGELFF
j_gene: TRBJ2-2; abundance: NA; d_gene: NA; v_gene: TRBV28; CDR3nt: TGTGCCAGCACCCCCCTGGGGGCACGGGGCCAAAGGAGCGGGGAGCTGTTTTTT; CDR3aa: CASTPLGARGQRSGELFF
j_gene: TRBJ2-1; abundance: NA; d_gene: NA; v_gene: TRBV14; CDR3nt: TGTGCCAGCAGCCAAGTCAGGGCAGGTGAGCAGTTCTTC; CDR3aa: CASSQVRAGEQFF
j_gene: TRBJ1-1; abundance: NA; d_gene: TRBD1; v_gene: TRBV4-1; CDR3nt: TGCGCCAGCAGTCACAGGGGTGTCAGCACTGAAGCTTTCTTT; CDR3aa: CASSHRGVSTEAFF